The rows below give T cell receptor beta chains drawn from one sample of a study of blood T cell repertoires in COVID-19. TCRdb's table, derived via immunoSEQ multiplex PCR, lists solely in-frame clones and lacks some. Of more than 35,000 clones in the sample, more than 85% were seen once. Sequencing was performed on peripheral blood. The receptors derive from a man between 70 and 80 years old with acute or convalescent COVID-19. Both conserved end residues are part of each CDR3. The D gene is left open where the match is weak. Only some rows state a clone size, as once, few, many or a class for expanded clones.

clone_size,v_call,d_call,j_call,cdr3_nt,cdr3_aa
.,TRBV7-2,.,TRBJ2-7,TGTGCCAGCAGCTCGCCGGGACACTCAAACTCCTACGAGCAGTACTTC,CASSSPGHSNSYEQYF
few,TRBV7-9,.,TRBJ1-2,TGTGCCAGCAGCAAGGAAACGGGTGGCTACACCTTC,CASSKETGGYTF
.,TRBV7-2,.,TRBJ2-1,TGTGCCAGCAGCCGGTCCATGGAGCCCTACAATGAGCAGTTCTTC,CASSRSMEPYNEQFF
few,TRBV28,.,TRBJ2-7,TGTGCCTCTCGGGGGAACGCCTACGAGCAGTACTTC,CASRGNAYEQYF
medium-sized,TRBV4-1,TRBD2,TRBJ2-6,TGCGCCAGCAGCCCGACTAGCGGGTTGAGCTCTGGGGCCAACGTCCTGACTTTC,CASSPTSGLSSGANVLTF
.,TRBV10-3,TRBD2,TRBJ2-3,TGTGCCATCAGCCACCGGACTAGCGGACCACCCACAGATACGCAGTATTTT,CAISHRTSGPPTDTQYF
once,TRBV5-1,TRBD1,TRBJ1-2,TGCGCCAGCAGCTTGGATACAGGGGAATCAGGCTACACCTTC,CASSLDTGESGYTF
.,TRBV2,TRBD1,TRBJ2-7,TGTGCCAGCAGTGACGACAGGGTCAAATACGAGCAGTACTTC,CASSDDRVKYEQYF
.,TRBV5-4,TRBD1,TRBJ2-7,TGTGCCAGCAGCTTACCGGGACAGGGGCGGCACGAGCAGTACTTC,CASSLPGQGRHEQYF
.,TRBV7-3,TRBD2,TRBJ2-1,TGTGCCAGCAGCTTATTTGCGGGAGCGAGCGATGAGCAGTTCTTC,CASSLFAGASDEQFF
few,TRBV6-5,.,TRBJ2-4,TGTGCCAGCAGTTACGTACAGGGCGGTAGCATTCAGTACTTC,CASSYVQGGSIQYF
.,TRBV19,.,TRBJ1-4,TGTGCCAGTAGTGGACAGCGACTTGAAAAACTGTTTTTT,CASSGQRLEKLFF
.,TRBV6-2/TRBV6-3,.,TRBJ1-3,TGTGCCAGCAGTCAAGGACTGAGCTCTGGAAACACCATATATTTT,CASSQGLSSGNTIYF
.,TRBV28,TRBD2,TRBJ2-7,TGTGCCAGCAGTTTATCTAGCGGGAGCTTTCTAGGGGAGCAGTACTTC,CASSLSSGSFLGEQYF
few,TRBV12-3/TRBV12-4,.,TRBJ2-7,TGTGCCAGCAGCCGGGGTGGTTTGAACGAGCAGTACTTC,CASSRGGLNEQYF
.,TRBV9,.,TRBJ1-6,TGTGCCAGCAGCCCAAATCCCGGGCGGGACTCACCCCTCCACTTT,CASSPNPGRDSPLHF
few,TRBV7-6,TRBD1,TRBJ1-5,TGTGCCAGCAGCTTAGCACCCCAGGGGGATCAGCCCCAGCATTTT,CASSLAPQGDQPQHF
.,TRBV28,.,TRBJ1-1,TGTGCCGGCGGGGGGAGATACACTGAAGCTTTCTTT,CAGGGRYTEAFF
.,TRBV7-9,.,TRBJ2-1,TGTGCCAGCAGCTTAGATCCCTACAGGGTGGCCTACAATGAGCAGTTCTTC,CASSLDPYRVAYNEQFF
.,TRBV5-1,TRBD1,TRBJ1-1,TGCGCCAGCAGCTTAGATGGACAGGGGGGTACTGAAGCTTTCTTT,CASSLDGQGGTEAFF
.,TRBV19,TRBD1,TRBJ1-2,TGTGCCAGTAGCCTCGGACAGGCGTCCCTCTATGGCTACACCTTC,CASSLGQASLYGYTF
.,TRBV5-1,.,TRBJ1-2,TGCGCCAGCAGCATTCAGACAGATCGCGTCTATGGCTACACCTTC,CASSIQTDRVYGYTF
.,TRBV10-3,.,TRBJ1-4,TGTGCCATCAGTGAGTCGACACGGGGAGAAAAACTGTTTTTT,CAISESTRGEKLFF
.,TRBV5-5,.,TRBJ2-3,TGTGCCAGCAGCTTGGCTCGCTACACAGATACGCAGTATTTT,CASSLARYTDTQYF
.,TRBV5-1,TRBD1,TRBJ2-1,TGCGCCAGCAGCTTGGCTGGGACAGGTTACAATGAGCAGTTCTTC,CASSLAGTGYNEQFF
once,TRBV7-2,.,TRBJ2-5,TGTGCCAGCAGCAGGACACCGGTCGGGGAGACCCAGTACTTC,CASSRTPVGETQYF
.,TRBV7-9,.,TRBJ2-2,TGTGCCAGCAGCTCCAGGTACAGATACACCGGGGAGCTGTTTTTT,CASSSRYRYTGELFF
.,TRBV28,TRBD1,TRBJ1-4,TGTGCCAGCAGTTCGCCGGGACAGGGTGACGAAAAACTGTTTTTT,CASSSPGQGDEKLFF
once,TRBV4-3,TRBD1,TRBJ1-2,TGCGCCAGCAGCCAAGATCGGGACAGGAGCTATGGCTACACCTTC,CASSQDRDRSYGYTF
.,TRBV9,TRBD1,TRBJ2-7,TGTGCCAGCAGCGCCGGGACAGGGGGCGAGCAGTACTTC,CASSAGTGGEQYF
once,TRBV18,.,TRBJ2-7,TGTGCCAGCTCACCACCGGGGGCGTCATCAGGGGTCTACGAGCAGTACTTC,CASSPPGASSGVYEQYF
.,TRBV11-2,TRBD1,TRBJ2-5,TGTGCCAGCAGCACCCCGACAGGGCCACTAGGGACCCAGTACTTC,CASSTPTGPLGTQYF
once,TRBV28,TRBD2,TRBJ2-3,TGTGCCAGCAGTTTAACTAGCGGGATCGTCACAGATACGCAGTATTTT,CASSLTSGIVTDTQYF
once,TRBV4-3,TRBD2,TRBJ2-5,TGCGCCAGCAGCTTTCGGACTAGCGGGAGGAGAGAGACCCAGTACTTC,CASSFRTSGRRETQYF
.,TRBV29-1,.,TRBJ2-2,TGCAGCGTGTCGCCGGGACACCACACCGGGGAGCTGTTTTTT,CSVSPGHHTGELFF
.,TRBV29-1,.,TRBJ1-1,TGCAGCGTGAGACAGCTTTTGAACACTGAAGCTTTCTTT,CSVRQLLNTEAFF
.,TRBV5-1,.,TRBJ2-1,TGCGCCAGCAGCTTCCGAGGCGATGAGCAGTTCTTC,CASSFRGDEQFF